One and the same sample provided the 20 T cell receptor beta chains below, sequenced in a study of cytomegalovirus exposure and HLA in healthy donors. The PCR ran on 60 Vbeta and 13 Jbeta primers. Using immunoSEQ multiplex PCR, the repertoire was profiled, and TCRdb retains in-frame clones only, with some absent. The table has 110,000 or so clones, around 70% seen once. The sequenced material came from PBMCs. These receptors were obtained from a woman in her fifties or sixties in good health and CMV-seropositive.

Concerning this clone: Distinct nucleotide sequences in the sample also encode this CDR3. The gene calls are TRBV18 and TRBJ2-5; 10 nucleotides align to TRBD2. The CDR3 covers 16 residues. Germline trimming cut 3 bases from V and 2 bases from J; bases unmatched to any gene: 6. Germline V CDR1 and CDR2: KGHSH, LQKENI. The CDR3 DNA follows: TGTGCCAGCTCACCCCCGCTAGCGGGGGAGCAAGAGACCCAGTACTTC. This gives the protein CASSPPLAGEQETQYF.

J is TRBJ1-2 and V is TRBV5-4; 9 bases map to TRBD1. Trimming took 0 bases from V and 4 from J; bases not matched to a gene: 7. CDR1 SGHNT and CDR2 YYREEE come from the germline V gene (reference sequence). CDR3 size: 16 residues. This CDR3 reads CASSLDRGPPIYGYTF. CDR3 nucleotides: TGTGCCAGCAGCTTGGACAGGGGGCCCCCAATCTATGGCTACACCTTC.

CDR3: CASSIGRGNSQPQHF. The CDR3, as DNA: TGTGCCAGCAGTATAGGCAGGGGTAATTCTCAGCCCCAGCATTTT. V usage is TRBV7-2 and J usage is TRBJ1-5, with a tentative D call TRBD1 (6 bases). The CDR3 is 15 amino acids. CDR1 and CDR2 from the germline V gene are SGHTA and FQGNSA. Trimming stripped 6 bases from V and 6 bases from J, with 18 bases between.

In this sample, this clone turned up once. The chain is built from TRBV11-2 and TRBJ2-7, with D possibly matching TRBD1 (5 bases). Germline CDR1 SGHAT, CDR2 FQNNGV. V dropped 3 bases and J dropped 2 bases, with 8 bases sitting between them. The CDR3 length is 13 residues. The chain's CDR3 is CASSFLDTYEQYF. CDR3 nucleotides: TGTGCCAGCAGCTTTTTGGACACCTACGAGCAGTACTTC.

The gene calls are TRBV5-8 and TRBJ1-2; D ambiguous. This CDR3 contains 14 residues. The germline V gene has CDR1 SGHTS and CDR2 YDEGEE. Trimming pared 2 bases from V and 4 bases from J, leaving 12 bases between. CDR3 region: CASSLGGYGYGYTF. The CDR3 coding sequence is TGTGCCAGCAGCTTAGGAGGGTATGGCTATGGCTACACCTTC.

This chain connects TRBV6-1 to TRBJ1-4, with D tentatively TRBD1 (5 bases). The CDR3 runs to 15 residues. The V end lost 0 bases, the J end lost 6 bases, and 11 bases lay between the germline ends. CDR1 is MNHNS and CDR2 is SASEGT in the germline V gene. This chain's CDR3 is CASSEAWGEDEKLFF. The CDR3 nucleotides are TGTGCCAGCAGTGAAGCATGGGGCGAGGATGAAAAACTGTTTTTT.

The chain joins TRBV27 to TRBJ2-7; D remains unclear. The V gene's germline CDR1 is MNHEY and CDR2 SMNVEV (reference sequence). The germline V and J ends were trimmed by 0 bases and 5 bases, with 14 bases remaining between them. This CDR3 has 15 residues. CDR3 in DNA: TGTGCCAGCAGTTTATCCAACTTTATTTCGAACGAGCAGTACTTC. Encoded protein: CASSLSNFISNEQYF.

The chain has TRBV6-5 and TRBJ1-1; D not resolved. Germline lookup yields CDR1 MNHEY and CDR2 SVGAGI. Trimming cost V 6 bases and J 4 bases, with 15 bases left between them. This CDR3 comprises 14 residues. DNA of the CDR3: TGTGCCAGCAGGGAGGGAGGGATGTCCACTGAAGCTTTCTTT. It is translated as CASREGGMSTEAFF.

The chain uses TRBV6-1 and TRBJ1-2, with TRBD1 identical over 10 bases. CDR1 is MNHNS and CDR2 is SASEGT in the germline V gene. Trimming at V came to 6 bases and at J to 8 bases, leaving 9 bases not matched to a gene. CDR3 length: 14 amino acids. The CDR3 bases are TGTGCCAGCAGGCGTTCAGGGACAGGGGACGGCTACACCTTC. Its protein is CASRRSGTGDGYTF.

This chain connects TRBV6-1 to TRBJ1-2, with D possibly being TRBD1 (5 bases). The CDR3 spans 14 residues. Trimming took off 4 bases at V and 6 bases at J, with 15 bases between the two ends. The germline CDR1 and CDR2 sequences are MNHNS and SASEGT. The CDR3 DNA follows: TGTGCCAGCAGTGCCAGGGCGCAATGGAATGGCTACACCTTC. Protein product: CASSARAQWNGYTF.

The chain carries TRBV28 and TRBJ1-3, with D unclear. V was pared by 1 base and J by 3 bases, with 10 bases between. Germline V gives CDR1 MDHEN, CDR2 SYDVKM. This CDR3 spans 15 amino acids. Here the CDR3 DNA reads TGTGCCAGCAGTTTATTATCGGGAAATGGAAACACCATATATTTT. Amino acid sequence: CASSLLSGNGNTIYF.

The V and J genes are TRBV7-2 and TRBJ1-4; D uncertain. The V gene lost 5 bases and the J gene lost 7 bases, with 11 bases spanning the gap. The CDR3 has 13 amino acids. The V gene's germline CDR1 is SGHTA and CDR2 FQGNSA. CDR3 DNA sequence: TGTGCCAGCAGCCCTCATTTGGCTGAAAAACTGTTTTTT. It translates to CASSPHLAEKLFF.

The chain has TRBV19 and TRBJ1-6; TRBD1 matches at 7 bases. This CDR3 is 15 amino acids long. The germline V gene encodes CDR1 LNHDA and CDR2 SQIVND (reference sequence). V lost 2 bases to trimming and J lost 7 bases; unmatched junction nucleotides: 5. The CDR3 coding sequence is TGTGCCAGTAGTATAAGGGGGCTTCCGAATTCACCCCTCCACTTT. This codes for CASSIRGLPNSPLHF.

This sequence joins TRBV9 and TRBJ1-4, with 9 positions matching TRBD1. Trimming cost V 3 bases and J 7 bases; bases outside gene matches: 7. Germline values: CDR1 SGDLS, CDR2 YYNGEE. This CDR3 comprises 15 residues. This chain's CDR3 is CASSAVQGAGEKLFF. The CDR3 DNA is TGTGCCAGCAGCGCTGTACAGGGGGCCGGTGAAAAACTGTTTTTT.

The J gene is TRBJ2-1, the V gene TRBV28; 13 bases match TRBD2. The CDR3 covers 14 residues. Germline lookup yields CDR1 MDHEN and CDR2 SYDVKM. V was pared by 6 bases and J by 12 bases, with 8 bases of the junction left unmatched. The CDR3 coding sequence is TGTGCCAGCAGCGGGACTAGCGGGATTTTGGTGCAGTTCTTC. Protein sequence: CASSGTSGILVQFF. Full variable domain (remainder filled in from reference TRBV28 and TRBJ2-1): DVKVTQSSRYLVKRTGEKVFLECVQDMDHENMFWYRQDPGLGLRLIYFSYDVKMKEKGDIPEGYSVSREKKERFSLILESASTNQTSMYLCASSGTSGILVQFFGPGTRLTVL.

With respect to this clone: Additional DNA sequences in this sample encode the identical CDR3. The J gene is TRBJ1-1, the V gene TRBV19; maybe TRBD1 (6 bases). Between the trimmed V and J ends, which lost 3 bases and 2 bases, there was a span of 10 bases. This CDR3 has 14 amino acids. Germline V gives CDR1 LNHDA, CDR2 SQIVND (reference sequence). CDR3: CASSIARGNTEAFF. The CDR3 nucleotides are TGTGCCAGTAGTATTGCCAGGGGTAACACTGAAGCTTTCTTT.

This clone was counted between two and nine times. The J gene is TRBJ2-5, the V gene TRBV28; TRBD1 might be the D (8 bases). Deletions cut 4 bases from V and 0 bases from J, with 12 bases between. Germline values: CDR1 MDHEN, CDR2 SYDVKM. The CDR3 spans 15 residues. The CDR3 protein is CASSYRGGYQETQYF. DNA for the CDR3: TGTGCCAGCAGTTACAGGGGGGGGTACCAAGAGACCCAGTACTTC.

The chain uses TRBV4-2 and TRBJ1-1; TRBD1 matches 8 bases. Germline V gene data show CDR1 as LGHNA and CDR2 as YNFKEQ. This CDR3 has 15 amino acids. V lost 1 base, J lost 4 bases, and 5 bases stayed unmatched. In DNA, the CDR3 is TGTGCCAGCAGCCAAGGGACAGGGTTGGTCACTGAAGCTTTCTTT. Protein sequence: CASSQGTGLVTEAFF.

The CDR3 sequence: CASRISGSNYGYTF. The CDR3 nucleotides read TGTGCCAGCAGAATCTCCGGGAGTAACTATGGCTACACCTTC. The rearrangement links TRBV7-2 to TRBJ1-2, with unresolved D. Germline CDR1 and CDR2: SGHTA and FQGNSA. The CDR3 runs 14 residues. The V end was cut by 6 bases, the J end by 1 base, with 12 bases between.

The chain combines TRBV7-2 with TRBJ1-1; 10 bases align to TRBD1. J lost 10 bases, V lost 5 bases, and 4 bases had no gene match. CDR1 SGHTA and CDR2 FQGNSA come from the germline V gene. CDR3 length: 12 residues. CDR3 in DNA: TGTGCCAGCAGCCCGGACAGGGGGGCAGCTTTCTTT. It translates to CASSPDRGAAFF.